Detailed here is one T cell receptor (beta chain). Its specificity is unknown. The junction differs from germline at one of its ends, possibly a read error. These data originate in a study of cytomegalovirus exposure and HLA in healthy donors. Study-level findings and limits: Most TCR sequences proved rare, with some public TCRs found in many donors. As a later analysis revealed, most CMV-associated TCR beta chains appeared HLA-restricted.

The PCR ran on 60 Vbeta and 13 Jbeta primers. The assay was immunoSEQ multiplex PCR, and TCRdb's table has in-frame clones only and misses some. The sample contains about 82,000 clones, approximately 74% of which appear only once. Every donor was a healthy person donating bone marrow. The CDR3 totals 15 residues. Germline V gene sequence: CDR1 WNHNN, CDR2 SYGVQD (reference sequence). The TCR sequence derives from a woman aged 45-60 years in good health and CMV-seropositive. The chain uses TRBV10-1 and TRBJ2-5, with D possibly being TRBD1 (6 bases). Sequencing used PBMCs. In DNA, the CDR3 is TGCGCCAGCAGTGACCCTCAGGGGTACCAGGAGACCCAGTACTTC. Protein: CASSDPQGYQETQYF.